Listed below are T cell receptor beta chains from one sample, sequenced in a study of regulatory T cells in long-lasting Graves disease. Using its own MiXCR run on the multiplex PCR reads, TCRdb lists one record per CDR3 protein. The sample yields hundreds of thousands of distinct CDR3 sequences, 12% seen once. These data also featured in a second study, about T cells in Graves' hyperthyroidism and ophthalmopathy.

The sample consisted of peripheral blood mononuclear cells (PBMCs), taken at new diagnosis, from a patient treated with antithyroid drugs. The origin of the receptors is a woman younger than 45 with Graves disease. CDR3s leave out the opening cysteine and the closing phenylalanine or tryptophan. Only some rows state a clone size, as once, few, many or a class for expanded clones.

j_call v_call clone_size cdr3_aa
TRBJ1-1 TRBV7-9 few ASSLGGAGSEAF
TRBJ2-3 TRBV7-2 many ASSLADWNTQY
TRBJ2-1 TRBV20-1 few SALTGLGSGKPILSSYNEQF
TRBJ2-6 TRBV11-3 - ASSFPRGLPISGANVLT
TRBJ1-6 TRBV30 - AWSVRGQGEGSPLH
TRBJ2-7 TRBV19 many ASSIAPGTSGPRDEQY
TRBJ2-3 TRBV18 few ASSPGARDTQY
TRBJ2-3 TRBV4-1 - ASSHVGLVADTQY
TRBJ1-2 TRBV18 - ASSPGLAEGYT
TRBJ2-5 TRBV10-3 many ATQALAGFQETQY
TRBJ2-1 TRBV9 - ASSVRTAYNEQF
TRBJ2-1 TRBV28 many ASSPLAGGTYNEQF
TRBJ1-1 TRBV2 many ASQGTQGADTEAF
TRBJ2-1 TRBV5-4 - ASSRGRADNEQF
TRBJ2-2 TRBV25-1 - ASSEFPETDLRDTGELF
TRBJ2-5 TRBV20-1 few SARGVGTGWEETQY
TRBJ2-7 TRBV6-2/TRBV6-3 - ASSYETTTGSEQY
TRBJ2-7 TRBV7-2 few ASSPGTSGRPY
TRBJ1-1 TRBV5-8 - ANSWSGGLTEAF
TRBJ2-1 TRBV7-3 - ASSLGDRNNEQF
TRBJ2-7 TRBV11-2 many ASSFRLGGAYEQY
TRBJ2-7 TRBV5-1 - ASSSGLLSSYEQY
TRBJ1-1 TRBV5-1 few ASSLGDLSGGTEAF
TRBJ2-1 TRBV6-5 many ASSYSRVYNEQF
TRBJ1-4 TRBV19 many ASSAFSGQGGEKLF
TRBJ1-2 TRBV18 many ASKGLNYGYT
TRBJ2-1 TRBV6-4 - ASSDRGPAGMDEQF